Following are 22 T cell receptor beta chains from one sample sequenced in a study of post-analysis software for immune sequencing data. Study results and caveats: In patients, TRBV5-6, TRBV5-1 and TRBV20-1 belonged to roughly 5 TRBV segments found more frequently than in controls.

These receptors are not linked to any known antigen. Carried by the TCR beta cDNA libraries were unique molecular identifiers. In TCRdb, the PCR reads were re-called with MiXCR into one record per CDR3 protein. Among approximately 660,000 distinct CDR3 sequences, over 45% were seen once, and the ten largest hold around 11%. The source material was blood. These receptors came from a girl aged 2 to 9 with multiple sclerosis.

The chain has TRBV12-3 or TRBV12-4 and TRBJ2-7; D gene uncertain. The CDR3 totals 12 residues. V was clipped by 3 bases and J by 6 bases, with 9 bases between them. The CDR3 spells CASSFTDREQYF. The CDR3, as DNA: TGTGCCAGCAGTTTCACAGATCGCGAGCAGTACTTC.

This clonotype was detected a few times. J is TRBJ2-3 and V is TRBV7-3, with D maybe TRBD1 (6 bases). The CDR3 spans 15 residues. Germline CDR1 is SGHTA and CDR2 is FQGTGA. Trimming shortened V by 3 bases and J by 0 bases, and 10 bases separated the two germline ends. Written as DNA, the CDR3 is TGTGCCAGCAGCTTCAGGGGCGCGAGCACAGATACGCAGTATTTT. Amino acids: CASSFRGASTDTQYF.

This sequence joins TRBV5-1 and TRBJ2-3; D is perhaps TRBD1 (5 bases). The V end was cut by 2 bases, the J end by 6 bases, with 13 bases between. Germline values: CDR1 SGHRS, CDR2 YFSETQ. The CDR3 is 14 amino acids. In nucleotides, the CDR3 is TGCGCCAGCAGCTTTCAGGGCGACGCGGATACGCAGTATTTT. Its translation: CASSFQGDADTQYF. Filled out from reference TRBV5-1 and TRBJ2-3, the complete variable domain reads KAGVTQTPRYLIKTRGQQVTLSCSPISGHRSVSWYQQTPGQGLQFLFEYFSETQRNKGNFPGRFSGRQFSNSRSEMNVSTLELGDSALYLCASSFQGDADTQYFGPGTRLTVL.

The V call is TRBV7-6, the J call TRBJ2-1; 16 bases agree with TRBD2. The J call is in doubt because the DNA end fits TRBJ2-7 better. CDR3 length: 18 residues. Per germline, CDR1 SGHVS and CDR2 FNYEAQ. The DNA for the CDR3 is TGTGCCAGCAGTGGGACTAGCGGGAGGGTGAAAACCTACAATGAGCAGTACTTC. Translation gives CASSGTSGRVKTYNEQYF.

This clonotype appeared a few times. The CDR3 here is CASSFLKGETQYF. In DNA, the CDR3 is TGTGCCAGCAGCTTTCTAAAGGGGGAGACCCAGTACTTC. The genes are TRBV7-9 and TRBJ2-5; tentatively, D is TRBD1 (5 bases). Germline V gene data show CDR1 as SEHNR and CDR2 as FQNEAQ (reference sequence). The V and J ends lost 3 bases and 5 bases respectively, with 10 bases between them. The CDR3 consists of 13 residues.

This clonotype has a handful of counts. This chain connects TRBV6-5 to TRBJ2-7; 9 bases are shared with TRBD1. This CDR3 has 15 amino acids. The V and J ends lost 2 bases and 6 bases, in that order; junction bases with no gene match: 8. Germline values: CDR1 MNHEY, CDR2 SVGAGI. The CDR3 region is CASSYPGQGTSEQYF. The CDR3 bases are TGTGCCAGCAGTTACCCCGGACAGGGGACTTCCGAGCAGTACTTC.

The chain employs TRBV20-1 and TRBJ2-1; no clear D gene. Germline CDR1 reads DFQATT; CDR2 reads SNEGSKA (reference sequence). The CDR3 extends over 11 amino acids. The V and J ends lost 1 base and 9 bases respectively, with 7 bases between them. The CDR3: CSARAVGEQFF. CDR3 DNA sequence: TGCAGTGCTAGAGCCGTTGGTGAGCAGTTCTTC.

V gene TRBV29-1 combines with J gene TRBJ1-3; D is uncertain. With 4 bases removed from V and 0 bases from J, the gap between germline ends came to 16 bases. This CDR3 has 16 residues. CDR1 SQVTM and CDR2 ANQGSEA come from the germline V gene. CDR3 DNA: TGCAGCGTTGCCCCCGGGCTCCCCCGCTCTGGAAACACCATATATTTT. Its translation is CSVAPGLPRSGNTIYF.

This chain links TRBV6-6 with TRBJ2-7; D is uncertain. Germline CDR1 MNHNY, CDR2 SVGAGI (reference sequence). This CDR3 region has 13 residues. V was pared by 3 bases and J by 5 bases, with 11 bases between. DNA for the CDR3: TGTGCCAGCAGTTATAGTATTCTAAACGAGCAGTACTTC. It codes for CASSYSILNEQYF.

The chain uses TRBV5-5 and TRBJ1-2; no clear D gene. The V and J ends lost 0 bases and 3 bases respectively, with 15 bases between them. From germline, CDR1 is SGHKS and CDR2 YYEKEE (reference sequence). The CDR3 contains 16 residues. For the CDR3, the DNA is TGTGCCAGCAGCTTGGCGGGTGACATGAGATACTATGGCTACACCTTC. Protein sequence: CASSLAGDMRYYGYTF.

J is TRBJ2-1 and V is TRBV2; 7 bases match TRBD1. Germline V CDR1 and CDR2: SNHLY, FYNNEI. V trimming: 7 bases; J trimming: 2 bases; junction bases outside the gene matches: 2. This CDR3 has 13 amino acids. CDR3 sequence (DNA): TGTGCCAGCAAAGGGGGCGCCTACAATGAGCAGTTCTTC. Amino acids: CASKGGAYNEQFF.

This clonotype appeared a few times. The chain carries TRBV4-1 and TRBJ2-1, with a possible D match to TRBD2 (6 bases). The CDR3 length is 14 residues. Looked up from germline, CDR1 is MGHRA and CDR2 is YSYEKL. V was trimmed by 0 bases and J by 7 bases, leaving 10 bases between them. The CDR3 protein is CASSQERGWNEQFF. The CDR3 bases are TGCGCCAGCAGCCAAGAACGGGGGTGGAATGAGCAGTTCTTC.

This clonotype was counted between two and nine times. This rearrangement joins TRBV7-2 to TRBJ2-7; D unresolved. This CDR3 comprises 14 residues. The ends were cut back, 2 bases at V and 2 bases at J, with 10 bases in the middle. CDR1 is SGHTA and CDR2 is FQGNSA in the germline V gene. CDR3 protein: CASSLISLAYEQYF. The CDR3 region has the DNA TGTGCCAGCAGCTTAATCAGCCTAGCCTACGAGCAGTACTTC.

V usage is TRBV27 and J usage is TRBJ1-6; weak D call: TRBD1 (5 bases). CDR1 and CDR2 from the germline V gene are MNHEY and SMNVEV (reference sequence). This CDR3 is built from 16 residues. The V and J ends lost 2 bases and 6 bases respectively, with 14 bases between them. CDR3 in amino acids: CASSLSEGASNSPLHF. CDR3 sequence (DNA): TGTGCCAGCAGTTTAAGTGAAGGGGCCTCTAATTCACCCCTCCACTTT.

The genes are TRBV20-1 and TRBJ2-5; D is possibly TRBD2 (7 bases). This CDR3 spans 15 amino acids. CDR1 is DFQATT and CDR2 is SNEGSKA in the germline V gene (reference sequence). Trimming cost V 3 bases and J 11 bases, with 25 bases left between them. The CDR3 is CSARVSPSSSGTQYF. As DNA, the CDR3 is TGCAGTGCTAGGGTCTCCCCTTCCTCCAGCGGGACACAGTACTTC.

The rearrangement uses TRBV20-1 and TRBJ1-2; no firm D call. The CDR3 is 12 amino acids. Germline V gene sequence: CDR1 DFQATT, CDR2 SNEGSKA (reference sequence). V was clipped by 7 bases and J by 0 bases, with 9 bases between them. This chain's CDR3 is CSVLSPNYGYTF. DNA of the CDR3: TGCAGTGTTTTATCTCCTAACTATGGCTACACCTTC.

This clonotype has more than one count but fewer than ten. One junction end disagrees with the germline gene, perhaps due to a read error. The V gene is TRBV7-7, the J gene TRBJ2-5; D possibly matches TRBD1 or TRBD2 (6 bases each). This CDR3 is 16 amino acids long. From germline, CDR1 is SSHAT and CDR2 FNYEAQ (reference sequence). The CDR3 DNA reads TGTGCTAGCAGCTCTACTAGGGGGGAATCTCAAGAGACCCAGTACTTC. Encoded protein: CASSSTRGESQETQYF.

V usage is TRBV12-3 or TRBV12-4 and J usage is TRBJ2-7, with 7 bases aligning to TRBD1. CDR3 length equals 15 residues. Trimming took 5 bases from V and 0 from J; bases not matched to a gene: 7. The CDR3 loop is CASSLQTGNSYEQYF. CDR3 bases: TGTGCCAGCAGTCTACAGACAGGGAACTCCTACGAGCAGTACTTC.

J is TRBJ2-7 and V is TRBV2; no clear D gene. This CDR3 contains 12 residues. Trimming took 3 bases from V and 3 from J, leaving 6 bases between them. Germline V gene sequence: CDR1 SNHLY, CDR2 FYNNEI. The DNA of the CDR3 is TGTGCCAGCAGTGAGCAGATCTACGAGCAGTACTTC. Translated, it gives CASSEQIYEQYF.

The sample holds a few counts of this clonotype. Germline is not matched at one junction end, which may reflect a read error. J is TRBJ2-5 and V is TRBV7-9; the D gene is possibly TRBD2 (5 bases). The CDR3 is 15 residues long. Germline CDR1 SEHNR, CDR2 FQNEAQ (reference sequence). The CDR3 loop reads CASSLAGERLETQYF. Written as DNA, the CDR3 is TGTGCCAGCAGCCTAGCTGGGGAACGGTTGGAGACCCAGTACTTC.

This clonotype was picked up a small number of times. The chain couples TRBV6-5 to TRBJ2-3; D tentatively fits TRBD1 or TRBD2 (5 bases each). Trimming stripped 4 bases from V and 6 bases from J, with 17 bases between. The CDR3 sequence is 15 residues long. The germline gives CDR1 MNHEY, CDR2 SVGAGI. The DNA of the CDR3 is TGTGCCAGCAGTTCGACGGGGCCGCAATGGGATACGCAGTATTTT. The encoded protein is CASSSTGPQWDTQYF.

The rearrangement links TRBV5-5 to TRBJ1-1; D is undetermined. V was trimmed by 4 bases and J by 1 base, leaving 8 bases between them. Germline values: CDR1 SGHKS, CDR2 YYEKEE (reference sequence). CDR3 length: 13 residues. The CDR3 reads CASSPIPNTEAFF. CDR3 nucleotide sequence: TGTGCCAGCAGCCCAATTCCGAACACTGAAGCTTTCTTT.